This paragraph reports one T cell receptor beta chain. The antigen it recognizes is unknown. No base-level quality is on record; no much larger clone is a single base apart. The data stem from a study of blood T cell repertoires in COVID-19 (dated by TCRdb to the early 2020s). Regarding the study in general: Samples covering the acute and convalescent phases of COVID-19 were provided by collaborators in the United States, Italy and Spain. The prospective study material was composed of cDNA or gDNA derived from T cells, B-cell-depleted T cells, or PBMCs. Deeply sampled blood TCRbeta repertoires from subjects exposed to, actively infected with, or recovered from COVID-19 were included in the dataset. The repertoires were released in a freely available public database meant as a resource for research on the immune response to SARS-CoV-2. Samples came from the ongoing ImmuneRACE study (first 160 participants) plus 1,254 subjects from 6 global collaborators. Nearly every sample came with metadata listing a de-identified subject ID, COVID-19 status, age in years and sex. Where available, HLA class I and class II types were taken from metadata supplied by the sample provider and were not determined by assay-based typing.

Broad study findings and their caveats: The amount of clinical and demographic metadata varied by source and participant and was provided uncurated.

The immunoSEQ Assay, a bias-controlled multiplex PCR, was used to amplify TCRbeta CDR3 regions from genomic DNA. Processing in the source paper ran as follows. Within the assay, amplification of reference gene primers was used to estimate how many nucleated cells each sample contained. To quantify the absolute abundance of each unique TCRbeta CDR3 rearrangement, sequence reads were collapsed and filtered. For each sample, productive Simpson clonality was calculated as the square root of Simpson's diversity index over productive rearrangements. The table comes from immuneACCESS by way of TCRdb, which keeps in-frame sequences with V and J called. Part of the clones is missing from these tables; in studies checked, under half for an unresolved V gene and the rest for unknown reasons. Clonal size and the V and J genes are those of that table, whereas D and trimming came from the DNA. Recorded for this sample are hundreds of thousands of clones; roughly 89% of them occurred a single time. The top ten clones comprise 3% to 4% of the sample.

Another Seattle source contributed samples from volunteer blood donors who had recovered from COVID-19. Collaborating institutions collected whole blood in K2EDTA tubes following their own protocols. Collaborator samples were shipped for TCRbeta analysis as frozen whole blood, isolated PBMCs, or DNA extracted from either sample type. There are 17 amino acids in the CDR3, from cysteine to phenylalanine inclusive. Only the CDR3 DNA is retained, 51 bases long and in frame from the first base. The germline V gene (reference sequence) sets CDR1 to SGHNT and CDR2 to YYREEE. Trimming accounts for 0 bases at V and 3 bases at J, while the number of junction bases matched to no gene is 7.

Sequencing was performed on peripheral blood. This receptor was obtained from a woman aged 18-30 years who had recovered from COVID-19. This sequence uses TRBV5-4 and TRBJ2-2, with 8 middle bases fitting TRBD2. The CDR3 in this case is CASSLAAGRADTGELFF. The DNA sequence reads TGTGCCAGCAGCTTGGCCGCCGGGAGGGCGGACACCGGGGAGCTGTTTTTT.